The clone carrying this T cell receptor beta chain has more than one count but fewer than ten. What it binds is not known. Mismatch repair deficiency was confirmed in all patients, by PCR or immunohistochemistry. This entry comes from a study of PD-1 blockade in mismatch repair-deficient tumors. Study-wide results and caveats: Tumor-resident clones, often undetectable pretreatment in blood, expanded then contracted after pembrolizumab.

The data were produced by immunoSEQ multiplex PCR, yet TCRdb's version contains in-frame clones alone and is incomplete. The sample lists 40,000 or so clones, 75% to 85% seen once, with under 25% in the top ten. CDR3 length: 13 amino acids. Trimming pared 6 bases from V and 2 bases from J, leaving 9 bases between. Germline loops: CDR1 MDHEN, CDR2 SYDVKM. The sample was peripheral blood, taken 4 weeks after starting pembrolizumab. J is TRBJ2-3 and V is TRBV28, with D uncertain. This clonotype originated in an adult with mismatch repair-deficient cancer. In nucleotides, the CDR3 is TGTGCCAGCAGACCAAGTTACACAGATACGCAGTATTTT. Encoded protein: CASRPSYTDTQYF.